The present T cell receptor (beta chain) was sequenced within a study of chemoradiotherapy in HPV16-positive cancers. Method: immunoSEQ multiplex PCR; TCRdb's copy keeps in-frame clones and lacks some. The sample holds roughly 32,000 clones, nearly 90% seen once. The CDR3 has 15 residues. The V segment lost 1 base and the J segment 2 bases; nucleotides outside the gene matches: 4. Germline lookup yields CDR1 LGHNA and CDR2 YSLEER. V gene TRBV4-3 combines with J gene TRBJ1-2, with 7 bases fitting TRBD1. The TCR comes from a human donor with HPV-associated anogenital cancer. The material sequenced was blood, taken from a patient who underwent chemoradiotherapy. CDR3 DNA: TGCGCCAGCAGCCAAGTTATACAGGGGAACTATGGCTACACCTTC. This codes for CASSQVIQGNYGYTF.